Listed below are T cell receptor beta chains from one sample, sequenced in a study of blood T cell repertoires in COVID-19. Data came from immunoSEQ multiplex PCR; TCRdb stores just in-frame clones and leaves some out. The sample carries 150,000 to 200,000 clones, more than 70% recorded once. The specimen sequenced was peripheral blood. All receptors derive from a man aged 35-49 years with active or convalescent COVID-19. Each CDR3 is given without its conserved first and last residue.

CDR3: ASSLGGGTEAF
J: TRBJ1-1
V: TRBV5-1

CDR3: ASSIPGGNSPLH
J: TRBJ1-6
V: TRBV19

CDR3: ASSQDRGPNYGYT
J: TRBJ1-2
V: TRBV28

CDR3: ASSSPGDNYGYT
J: TRBJ1-2
V: TRBV7-8

CDR3: ASSQFWSSGNTIY
J: TRBJ1-3
V: TRBV3-1/TRBV3-2

CDR3: ASISGTANEKLF
J: TRBJ1-4
V: TRBV2

CDR3: ASSDGQFTTEAF
J: TRBJ1-1
V: TRBV28

CDR3: ASSPTGVSEQY
J: TRBJ2-7
V: TRBV7-2

CDR3: ASSPAGGSNTEAF
J: TRBJ1-1
V: TRBV12-1

CDR3: ASSSLRNSPLH
J: TRBJ1-6
V: TRBV6-5

CDR3: ASRDRGEQF
J: TRBJ2-1
V: TRBV2

CDR3: ASSLGGAGVGNEQF
J: TRBJ2-1
V: TRBV5-1

CDR3: ASRLRGGSEETQY
J: TRBJ2-5
V: TRBV5-1

CDR3: ASSTTDRSGYT
J: TRBJ1-2
V: TRBV19